Reported below is one T cell receptor (beta chain). The clone's antigen remains unknown. One base away there is no much larger clone; base qualities are not given. Library method: the immunoSEQ multiplex PCR assay. For the multiplex PCR, a mixture combining 60 forward primers for TCR Vbeta segments and 13 reverse primers for TCR Jbeta segments was used. Amplification of the CDR3 region of rearranged TCR beta genes was performed with a multiplex PCR assay on genomic DNA. The amplified TCR beta libraries were sequenced on the Illumina HiSeq System as 87-base-pair reads. As for how the authors treated the data: A later analysis tallied about 77 million unique TCR beta chains across the 666 repertoires, and some 10 million of those chains were shared by two or more donors. A nearest-neighbor algorithm error-corrected the raw reads and collapsed the reads into unique sequences, merging closely related sequences to remove PCR and sequencing errors. To assign V, D and J gene segments, CDR3 sequences were aligned to IMGT reference sequences. For a sequence to be retained, at least a six-nucleotide match to both a V gene segment and a J gene segment was required. A rearrangement was called productive if the CDR3 had no stop codons and remained in frame with V and J, and every other rearrangement was called non-productive. Following IMGT convention, CDR3 was defined as the stretch from the second conserved V-encoded cysteine up to the conserved J-encoded phenylalanine. The earlier analysis of about 530 of the donors excluded any sequence lacking an unambiguous match to a single V gene segment. In an earlier analysis of 587 of the donors, V segments were called functional above 56.7% productive rearrangements and were called segregating when the between-donor standard deviation exceeded 5%. A statistical classification framework was built to diagnose cytomegalovirus status from the catalog of TCR beta chain sequences. In a later analysis, V and J genes were assigned by comparing TCR nucleotide sequences against IMGT/GENE-DB human TR gene sequences. In a later analysis, CDR3 sequences and most-parsimonious VDJ recombination scenarios were assigned using the TCRdist pipeline. A later analysis defined each TCR beta chain by its CDR3 amino acid sequence plus V-gene family, and excluded reads lacking a unique V-gene family. In a later analysis, approximately 590 highly shared, low-generation-probability nucleotide sequences were removed to address suspected cross-contamination and a sequencing artifact. In a later analysis, a clonal expansion index was calculated for each public chain from normalized within-repertoire ranks of inferred template counts. Generation probabilities in a later analysis came from a VDJ recombination model fitted to out-of-frame rearrangements, and those results were checked against IGoR. Hypergeometric tests were used in a later analysis to score TCR-TCR, TCR-HLA and TCR-CMV co-occurrence, with a repertoire-size bias correction applied to the TCR pairs. In a later analysis, false discovery rates were estimated by permuting HLA or CMV assignments 20 times. In a later analysis, co-occurring TCRs were grouped using DBSCAN, and TCRdist sequence similarity was added for clustering within HLA-allele-positive subsets. For co-occurrence clustering, repertoires with fewer than 30,000 or more than 120,000 public chains were excluded, along with roughly 5 repertoires with anomalous nucleotide sharing. TCRdb re-hosts the immuneACCESS table, in-frame sequences only. Its copies lack some clones; in the studies checked, an unresolved V gene accounts for under half of them, and the cause for the rest is not known. Clone size and V and J calls were adopted from that table, with D and trimming inferred from the DNA. The sample records 40,000 to 45,000 clones, 60% to 85% of which are singletons. The top ten constitute roughly 1.5% of the sample.

The cohort consisted of 670 or so healthy bone marrow donors. At the time of sampling, all cohort members were nominally healthy, though unrecorded immune exposures were likely present. The donor tested CMV seronegative and was one of the 352 seronegative cohort members. A peripheral blood sample was collected from each donor, and TCR beta sequencing was performed on peripheral blood mononuclear cells. The Qiagen DNeasy Blood Extraction Kit was used to extract genomic DNA from the blood cell samples. The data belong to a study of cytomegalovirus exposure and HLA in healthy donors (dated by TCRdb to 2017 to 2019). Study-level background: In an earlier analysis of approximately 500 of the donors, approximately 260 Gb of sequence data and 117 million unique TCR beta sequences from about 190 million T cells were reported. An early release that covered some 630 HLA-typed donors contained 250 to 350 gigabases of sequencing data and 70 million to 100 million unique TCR sequences. Among the roughly 430 genotyped donors, approximately 82% belonged to the genetic ancestry cluster associated with self-reported Caucasian donors. The aim of the study was to test whether cataloging public T cell receptors could identify signatures of past pathogen exposure. The study used immunosequencing to profile the T cell repertoires of some 600 subjects and linked those repertoires to cytomegalovirus serostatus. A separate validation cohort of 100 to 150 different subjects was used in addition to the approximately 700-subject first cohort. High-throughput TCR immunosequencing, statistical association of individual TCRs with disease status, and machine learning were combined to predict cytomegalovirus infection status. To study patterns of TCR occurrence, a later analysis re-analyzed previously published TCR beta repertoires from 650 to 750 donors and added high-resolution HLA genotyping. Rather than drawing on any new phenotypic data, the later analysis identified candidate immune exposures from TCR beta sequences and the way those sequences occurred across donors. To decide whether each TCR beta V gene segment behaved as functional or pseudogenic, an earlier analysis of fewer than 750 of the donors relied on high-throughput TCR beta sequencing. Alongside the repertoire data, information on donor age, sex, ethnicity and CMV serostatus was compiled. Genome-wide SNP genotypes for about 65% of the roughly 670 donors were used in a later genetic analysis, which treated that subset as a discovery cohort. All discovery cohort repertoires had been generated on a single sequencing platform. Class I and class II HLA loci were covered by the typing at four-digit resolution. Typing coverage differed by locus: A, B, C, DRB1 and DQB1 were typed in about 620-640 donors, DQA1 in about 500, DPA1 in around 580, and DPB1 in just under 490. Five DR-DQ haplotypes were treated as single units for association and clustering because of strong linkage in the cohort. Across about 370 genotyped donors of the cohort, an average of roughly 200,000 unique TCR beta nucleotide sequences per donor were sequenced, and 15% to 20% of those sequences were non-productive.

What the study reported, not specific to this receptor: The authors suggested that the approach could potentially be generalized to other disease states and immunological phenotypes. Sequencing depth was assumed to be roughly uniform across donors in the presence/absence analyses, though that assumption may not hold. Because HLA typing was missing for some donors at each locus, association tests included only the typed subset. While some public TCRs were present in many individuals, most TCR sequences turned up only very rarely across donors. The sequencing pipeline was judged likely to have produced a cluster of highly shared sequence variants as a technical artifact. The earlier analysis of fewer than 750 of the donors excluded seventeen rarely observed V segments, including chromosome 9 orphons, because counts were too low. A few of the identified cytomegalovirus-associated TCR beta chains were confirmed in vitro to be specific for cytomegalovirus antigens. At a false discovery rate of 0.05, a later analysis linked under 20,000 TCR beta sequences to specific HLA alleles. The only immune exposure information available for the cohort was CMV serostatus. A total of roughly 160 TCR beta chains were listed by the study as associated with cytomegalovirus. Several of the top co-occurrence clusters appeared to be linked to parvovirus B19, influenza, CMV and Epstein-Barr virus, according to a later analysis. In a later analysis, TCR association rates were found to vary across HLA loci, with the most associated TCRs seen for DRB1 alleles and the fewest for HLA-C alleles. The classifier was reported to diagnose cytomegalovirus status with high specificity and sensitivity in both the original and validation cohorts. Some IMGT-functional V segments, including TRBV6-2 and TRBV6-3, could not be distinguished by the 87-base-pair reads and were therefore excluded. A later genetic analysis reported fewer N-insertions in productive TCRs among donors in an Asian-associated ancestry cluster than the roughly 670-donor mean. Linkage disequilibrium might explain the correlated functional status among segregating V segments, but an unknown experimental factor could not be ruled out. The cohort was sequenced for TCR beta chains only, and without alpha or paired-chain data the features that could be detected were limited. When HLA alleles, especially DR and DQ, strongly co-occurred, TCR associations were difficult to assign to individual alleles. An association between a missense DCLRE1C variant and V-gene and J-gene trimming of TCR beta chains was found in a later genetic analysis and replicated in an independent cohort. A further reported finding was that TCR beta sequences accurately predicted the HLA-A and HLA-B alleles for most subjects in the first cohort. In an earlier analysis of fewer than 700 of the donors, most TCR beta V segments appeared in productive rearrangements about 87% or about 30% of the time, broadly matching IMGT annotations. In a later analysis, HLA-associated TCR beta chains showed more clonal expansion and lower generation probabilities than non-associated chains that were equally common. A later analysis found that most CMV-associated TCR beta chains appeared HLA-restricted, with HLA associations seemingly driven largely by CMV exposure.

From a lookup of the germline V gene, CDR1 and CDR2 are SGHRS and YFSETQ. Including cysteine and phenylalanine, the CDR3 has 13 amino acids. Only the CDR3 DNA stays, 39 bases, in frame from base 1. Trimming costs V 4 bases and J 3 bases, and their ends lie 10 bases apart. The chain was built from TRBV5-1 and TRBJ2-5; TRBD1 is possibly the D segment (5 matching bases). This clonotype originated in a man under 40 in good health and CMV-seronegative. The source material was PBMCs. The sequenced DNA is TGCGCCAGCAGCGACCAAGGGGAAGAGACCCAGTACTTC. It translates to CASSDQGEETQYF.